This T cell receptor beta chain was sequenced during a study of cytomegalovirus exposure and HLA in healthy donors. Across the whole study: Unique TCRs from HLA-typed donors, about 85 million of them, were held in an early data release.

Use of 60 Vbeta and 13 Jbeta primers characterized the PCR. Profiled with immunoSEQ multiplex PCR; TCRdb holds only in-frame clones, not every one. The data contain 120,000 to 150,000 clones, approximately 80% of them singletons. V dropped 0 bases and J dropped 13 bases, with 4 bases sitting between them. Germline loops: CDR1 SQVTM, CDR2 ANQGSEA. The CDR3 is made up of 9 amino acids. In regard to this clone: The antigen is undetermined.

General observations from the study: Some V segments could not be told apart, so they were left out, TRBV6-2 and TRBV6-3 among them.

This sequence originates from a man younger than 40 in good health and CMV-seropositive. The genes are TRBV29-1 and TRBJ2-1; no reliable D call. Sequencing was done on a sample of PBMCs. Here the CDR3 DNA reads TGCAGCGTTGAAGATAGACAGTTCTTC. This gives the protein CSVEDRQFF.